These 24 T cell receptor beta chains were sequenced from one sample in a study of T cells in Graves' hyperthyroidism and ophthalmopathy. The investigators amplified TCR beta CDR3 regions from RNA transcripts. First-round RT-PCR with HTBI primers amplified the TCR CDR3 region. TCRdb called the multiplex PCR reads again in MiXCR, with one record for every CDR3 protein. The sample lists 650,000 to 800,000 distinct CDR3 sequences, about 45% occurring once. The sample comprised peripheral blood or thyroid tissue (not recorded which). The receptors stem from an adult man with Graves' disease, either hyperthyroidism or ophthalmopathy (not recorded which).

Details on this clonotype: A much larger clone sits a single nucleotide away, making a read error possible. The CDR3 sequence is CSASSGAIQETQHF. DNA for the CDR3: TGCAGCGCGTCCTCGGGCGCGATCCAAGAGACCCAGCACTTC. The rearrangement uses TRBV29-1 and TRBJ2-5; D gene uncertain. Germline V gives CDR1 SQVTM, CDR2 ANQGSEA. There are 14 residues in the CDR3. The whole variable domain, remainder taken from reference TRBV29-1 and TRBJ2-5, is SAVISQKPSRDICQRGTSLTIQCQVDSQVTMMFWYRQQPGQSLTLIATANQGSEATYESGFVIDKFPISRPNLTFSTLTVSNMSPEDSSIYLCSASSGAIQETQHFGPGTRLLVL.

The genes are TRBV25-1 and TRBJ2-7, with D possibly matching TRBD2 (6 bases). The CDR3 length is 13 residues. CDR1 is MGHDK, CDR2 SYGVNS, per germline. V dropped 8 bases and J dropped 9 bases, with 20 bases sitting between them. The CDR3 region has the DNA TGTGCCAGCGCCCAGTTCGCGGGGCGAGGGCAGTACTTC. Amino acid sequence: CASAQFAGRGQYF.

The J gene is TRBJ1-5, the V gene TRBV9; 9 nucleotides align to TRBD1. Per the germline V gene, CDR1 is SGDLS and CDR2 is YYNGEE. This CDR3 is built from 15 residues. The V segment lost 4 bases and the J segment 6 bases; nucleotides outside the gene matches: 8. The CDR3 is CASSPAGTGPQPQHF. In DNA, the CDR3 is TGTGCCAGCAGCCCAGCCGGGACAGGGCCTCAGCCCCAGCATTTT.

The chain joins TRBV7-3 to TRBJ1-1; D perhaps matches TRBD1 (5 bases). V was cut by 2 bases and J by 6 bases, with 10 bases left in between. CDR3 size: 13 residues. Germline V gene lookup returns CDR1 SGHTA and CDR2 FQGTGA. The CDR3 region is CASSLRGGPEAFF. The CDR3 nucleotides read TGTGCCAGCAGCTTACGGGGGGGTCCTGAAGCTTTCTTT.

The table lists this clonotype with a few counts. The rearrangement links TRBV19 to TRBJ1-5; the D is unclear. The length of the CDR3 is 15 residues. Trimming pared 9 bases from V and 1 base from J, leaving 16 bases between. The germline gives CDR1 LNHDA, CDR2 SQIVND (reference sequence). For the CDR3, the DNA is TGTGCCAGCAGCCTCGAGGCCGGGAGCAATCAGCCCCAGCATTTT. Protein sequence: CASSLEAGSNQPQHF.

This clonotype came up a few times. Compared with germline, one end of the junction differs, possibly owing to a read error. The gene calls are TRBV20-1 and TRBJ2-5; 9 nucleotides align to TRBD1. The V gene's germline CDR1 is DFQATT and CDR2 SNEGSKA (reference sequence). The CDR3 has 10 amino acids. The CDR3 here is CSAGTGFGGF. CDR3 sequence (DNA): TGCAGTGCCGGGACAGGGTTTGGGGGCTTC.

This clonotype was seen a few times. This chain joins TRBV2 and TRBJ1-4; 7 bases match TRBD1. The J segment lost 4 bases and the V segment lost 4 bases, leaving 3 bases of the junction unmatched. CDR1 is SNHLY, CDR2 FYNNEI, per germline. This CDR3 has 14 amino acids. The CDR3 DNA reads TGTGCCAGCAGTGTAGACAGGGATAATGAAAAACTGTTTTTT. This encodes CASSVDRDNEKLFF.

The gene calls are TRBV14 and TRBJ2-7; D perhaps matches TRBD2 (5 bases). The CDR3 spans 14 residues. The V gene lost 4 bases and the J gene lost 3 bases, with 13 bases spanning the gap. CDR1 and CDR2 (germline): SGHDN, FVKESK. The CDR3 DNA reads TGTGCCAGCAGCCTTTTACGGGGAAGCTACGAGCAGTACTTC. Protein sequence: CASSLLRGSYEQYF.

This clonotype showed up just once. The CDR3 nucleotides are TGTGCCAGCAGTTCCCACTCGGCCTTGCCGAACACTGAAGCTTTCTTT. This sequence encodes CASSSHSALPNTEAFF. J is TRBJ1-1 and V is TRBV25-1; the D is unclear. This CDR3 spans 16 amino acids. In germline, CDR1 is MGHDK, CDR2 SYGVNS. The V and J ends lost 5 bases and 1 base respectively, with 17 bases between them.

This clonotype was seen ten or more times. The chain is built from TRBV2 and TRBJ1-2; D unresolved. CDR1 and CDR2 (germline): SNHLY, FYNNEI. The CDR3 has 11 residues. The V gene lost 6 bases and the J gene lost 5 bases, with 7 bases spanning the gap. DNA for the CDR3: TGTGCCAGCAGGAGGGAGTATGGCTACACCTTC. Translated: CASRREYGYTF. Drawing the rest from reference TRBV2 and TRBJ1-2, the complete variable domain is EPEVTQTPSHQVTQMGQEVILRCVPISNHLYFYWYRQILGQKVEFLVSFYNNEISEKSEIFDDQFSVERPDGSNFTLKIRSTKLEDSAMYFCASRREYGYTFGSGTRLTVV.

Turning to this clonotype: An end of the junction does not agree with germline; a read error may underlie this. The rearrangement links TRBV5-1 to TRBJ1-1; D call uncertain. From germline, CDR1 is SGHRS and CDR2 YFSETQ. The CDR3 contains 15 residues. CDR3 protein: CASRLDGVLNTEAFF. The DNA of the CDR3 is TGCGCCAGCAGATTGGATGGGGTACTCAACACTGAAGCTTTCTTT.

The table lists this clonotype with many counts. V and J are TRBV7-9 and TRBJ2-7; 9 bases are a match to TRBD2. With 5 bases clipped from V and 2 bases from J, the junction kept 7 bases outside the gene matches. Germline CDR1 is SEHNR and CDR2 is FQNEAQ (reference sequence). There are 15 residues in the CDR3. The CDR3 region is CASSPRGLAPYEQYF. The CDR3 nucleotides read TGTGCCAGCAGCCCCCGGGGACTAGCACCCTACGAGCAGTACTTC. The variable domain in full, completed from reference TRBV7-9 and TRBJ2-7, reads DTGVSQNPRHKITKRGQNVTFRCDPISEHNRLYWYRQTLGQGPEFLTYFQNEAQLEKSRLLSDRFSAERPKGSFSTLEIQRTEQGDSAMYLCASSPRGLAPYEQYFGPGTRLTVT.

The V gene is TRBV10-2, the J gene TRBJ2-7, with 10 positions matching TRBD2. CDR3 size: 15 residues. Trimming took 6 bases from V and 6 from J; bases not matched to a gene: 11. The germline gives CDR1 WSHSY, CDR2 SAAADI. CDR3 DNA: TGCGCCAGCAGGGATATAGCGGGAGGACAATTCGAGCAGTACTTC. This translates into CASRDIAGGQFEQYF.

The V and J genes are TRBV15 and TRBJ2-6; D not certain. Per germline, CDR1 LNHNV and CDR2 YYDKDF (reference sequence). CDR3 length: 15 amino acids. V was trimmed by 6 bases and J by 2 bases, leaving 11 bases between them. The CDR3 region is CATSRAPAGANVLTF. The CDR3 DNA reads TGTGCCACCAGTCGAGCGCCAGCTGGGGCCAACGTCCTGACTTTC.

This clonotype turned up a few times. The chain joins TRBV7-9 to TRBJ2-7; D is possibly TRBD1 or TRBD2 (7 bases each). The J call may be incorrect, as the DNA end agrees better with TRBJ2-1. The V gene's germline CDR1 is SEHNR and CDR2 FQNEAQ (reference sequence). The CDR3 is 14 amino acids. The CDR3 sequence: CASSPGLGGDEQFF. The CDR3 nucleotides read TGTGCCAGCAGCCCCGGACTAGGGGGCGATGAGCAGTTCTTC.

This clonotype came up many times. V gene TRBV29-1 combines with J gene TRBJ1-1; possible D gene TRBD1, 6 bases. The V end lost 7 bases, the J end lost 8 bases, and 14 bases lay between the germline ends. The CDR3 runs 11 residues. From germline, CDR1 is SQVTM and CDR2 ANQGSEA. The DNA for the CDR3 is TGCAGCGGGACTGGACAGCAAGAAGCTTTCTTT. This codes for CSGTGQQEAFF. Filled out from reference TRBV29-1 and TRBJ1-1, the complete variable domain reads SAVISQKPSRDICQRGTSLTIQCQVDSQVTMMFWYRQQPGQSLTLIATANQGSEATYESGFVIDKFPISRPNLTFSTLTVSNMSPEDSSIYLCSGTGQQEAFFGQGTRLTVV.

The table lists this clonotype with a few counts. This sequence joins TRBV7-3 and TRBJ1-5; D is uncertain. CDR1 is SGHTA and CDR2 is FQGTGA in the germline V gene. The CDR3 is 14 amino acids. The ends were cut back, 6 bases at V and 4 bases at J, with 13 bases in the middle. DNA of the CDR3: TGTGCCAGCAGTTTGCAGGCCTTTAATCAGCCCCAGCATTTT. It specifies CASSLQAFNQPQHF.

This clonotype was counted between two and nine times. For the CDR3, the DNA is TGTGCCAGCAGCTCAGGTCGACTAGCTACCTACGAGCAGTACTTC. It encodes CASSSGRLATYEQYF. This rearrangement joins TRBV7-9 to TRBJ2-7; 7 bases map to TRBD2. The CDR3 consists of 15 residues. Trimming removed 4 bases from V and 2 bases from J; junction bases left unmatched: 8. Germline loops: CDR1 SEHNR, CDR2 FQNEAQ (reference sequence).

The V and J genes are TRBV13 and TRBJ2-5; 9 bases line up with TRBD1. V lost 8 bases, J lost 5 bases, and 9 bases stayed unmatched. CDR3 length: 14 residues. Looked up from germline, CDR1 is PRHDT and CDR2 is FYEKMQ (reference sequence). The CDR3 DNA reads TGTGCCAGCGAGCCAACAGGGGGCCACGAGACCCAGTACTTC. The encoded protein is CASEPTGGHETQYF.

This rearrangement joins TRBV29-1 to TRBJ1-2, with D possibly being TRBD1 (5 bases). This CDR3 region has 10 residues. Per germline, CDR1 SQVTM and CDR2 ANQGSEA. V lost 8 bases to trimming and J lost 6 bases, with 10 bases between them. CDR3 coding DNA: TGCAGCCTGGACAAAGATGGCTACACCTTC. This codes for CSLDKDGYTF.

This clonotype has only a few counts. The V and J genes are TRBV19 and TRBJ1-2, with TRBD1 matching 10 bases. The germline V gene has CDR1 LNHDA and CDR2 SQIVND (reference sequence). The CDR3 totals 16 residues. Trimming at V came to 4 bases and at J to 3 bases, leaving 8 bases not matched to a gene. The CDR3 DNA sequence: TGTGCCAGTAGTAACTCTGACAGGGGGCGCGACTATGGCTACACCTTC. It specifies CASSNSDRGRDYGYTF.

CDR3 sequence: CASSDQGSFF. In DNA, the CDR3 is TGTGCCAGCAGTGATCAGGGCAGCTTCTTT. V is TRBV2 and J is TRBJ1-1; tentative D call: TRBD1 (5 bases). CDR3 length equals 10 residues. V was shortened by 3 bases and J by 14 bases, with 10 bases between the two germline ends. The germline V gene encodes CDR1 SNHLY and CDR2 FYNNEI.

Ten or more counts support this clonotype. The V gene is TRBV29-1, the J gene TRBJ1-1; no firm D call. CDR1 is SQVTM and CDR2 is ANQGSEA in the germline V gene. This CDR3 has 13 amino acids. Trimming cost V 8 bases and J 0 bases, with 13 bases left between them. CDR3 sequence reads: CSTLGRLNTEAFF. The CDR3 region has the DNA TGCAGCACGCTCGGACGGTTGAACACTGAAGCTTTCTTT.

The chain recombines TRBV6-5 with TRBJ1-4, with 8 bases lining up with TRBD1. The CDR3 is 15 amino acids. The junction had 10 bases not matched to a gene; V was cut back by 6 bases and J by 7 bases. From germline, CDR1 is MNHEY and CDR2 SVGAGI. The CDR3: CASSLAGGSTEKLFF. In DNA, the CDR3 is TGTGCCAGCAGCTTAGCAGGGGGCAGCACTGAAAAACTGTTTTTT.